One sample yielded the 24 T cell receptor beta chains listed below, sequenced in a study of OX40 agonist ivuxolimab in advanced cancers. Sequencing was performed with immunoSEQ multiplex PCR; in TCRdb, only in-frame clones are kept and a portion is missing. The sample yields over 90,000 clones, around 85% seen once. This sample comprised CD4+ or CD8+ T cells sorted from blood, obtained in a trial of the OX40 agonist ivuxolimab. These receptors came from an adult with an advanced solid tumor such as melanoma, head and neck, liver or kidney cancer.

CDR3 bases: TGCGCCAGCAGCCAAGATCGCAGGGAAGGATGGGCCGAGAACTATGGCTACACCTTC. It codes for CASSQDRREGWAENYGYTF. The rearrangement links TRBV4-1 to TRBJ1-2, with D maybe TRBD1 (5 bases). Trimming took 0 bases from V and 2 from J, leaving 22 bases between them. This CDR3 is 19 amino acids long. Looked up from germline, CDR1 is MGHRA and CDR2 is YSYEKL.

The V and J genes are TRBV19 and TRBJ2-2, with 7 bases fitting TRBD1. This CDR3 contains 15 residues. V shed 7 bases and J 4 bases; nucleotides not matched to a gene: 9. CDR1 is LNHDA, CDR2 SQIVND, per germline (reference sequence). The CDR3 spells CASNKGASSTGELFF. Here the CDR3 DNA reads TGTGCCAGTAATAAGGGGGCCTCCAGCACCGGGGAGCTGTTTTTT.

The rearrangement links TRBV7-2 to TRBJ2-1, with 12 bases identical to TRBD2. The V gene's germline CDR1 is SGHTA and CDR2 FQGNSA. The CDR3 has 16 residues. With V trimmed by 1 base and J by 5 bases, 3 bases remained unmatched. CDR3 bases: TGTGCCAGCAGCTTAGGGCTAGCGGGAGGGCACAATGAGCAGTTCTTC. This translates into CASSLGLAGGHNEQFF.

In DNA form, the CDR3 reads TGTGCCAGCAGCCCACGGGGCGGGTGGGGAGGTAGCTCCTACAATGAGCAGTTCTTC. It specifies CASSPRGGWGGSSYNEQFF. The gene calls are TRBV11-3 and TRBJ2-1, with D tentatively TRBD2 (6 bases). Germline V lookup: CDR1 SGHNT, CDR2 YENEEA. Trimming took off 5 bases at V and 0 bases at J, with 23 bases between the two ends. CDR3 length equals 19 residues. The full variable domain, completed using reference TRBV11-3 and TRBJ2-1, is EAGVVQSPRYKIIEKKQPVAFWCNPISGHNTLYWYLQNLGQGPELLIRYENEEAVDDSQLPKDRFSAERLKGVDSTLKIQPAELGDSAVYLCASSPRGGWGGSSYNEQFFGPGTRLTVL.

The rearrangement uses TRBV29-1 and TRBJ2-1, with 8 bases fitting TRBD2. There are 12 residues in the CDR3. V lost 6 bases, J lost 3 bases, and 1 base stayed unmatched. Germline CDR1 SQVTM, CDR2 ANQGSEA. The CDR3 protein is CSVGRDYNEQFF. CDR3 nucleotides: TGCAGCGTCGGGAGGGACTACAATGAGCAGTTCTTC.

The CDR3 bases are TGTGCCAGCTCACCAATGGAGTCATCGTGGGGGGAAAAACTGTTTTTT. Protein product: CASSPMESSWGEKLFF. V usage is TRBV18 and J usage is TRBJ1-4; D perhaps matches TRBD1 (5 bases). Per germline, CDR1 KGHSH and CDR2 LQKENI. This CDR3 spans 16 amino acids. Trimming stripped 2 bases from V and 8 bases from J, with 18 bases between.

J is TRBJ1-6 and V is TRBV9, with 8 bases lining up with TRBD1. J lost 6 bases, V lost 2 bases, and 4 bases had no gene match. Germline values: CDR1 SGDLS, CDR2 YYNGEE. This CDR3 contains 15 residues. The CDR3 DNA reads as TGTGCCAGCAGCGTTGGGACAGGCCTTAATTCACCCCTCCACTTT. This codes for CASSVGTGLNSPLHF.

This clone appeared a few times. The genes are TRBV9 and TRBJ2-1; TRBD1 matches 8 bases. In germline, CDR1 is SGDLS, CDR2 YYNGEE. This CDR3 spans 14 amino acids. The J segment lost 2 bases and the V segment lost 4 bases, leaving 2 bases of the junction unmatched. As DNA, the CDR3 is TGTGCCAGCAGCAGGACAGGGCCCTACAATGAGCAGTTCTTC. Its protein product is CASSRTGPYNEQFF.

The chain carries TRBV18 and TRBJ2-2; 7 bases are shared with TRBD1. Trimming at V came to 4 bases and at J to 1 base, leaving 9 bases not matched to a gene. This CDR3 region has 17 residues. Germline V gene lookup returns CDR1 KGHSH and CDR2 LQKENI. The CDR3 spells CASSLTGSPLNTGELFF. The CDR3 DNA reads TGTGCCAGCTCACTGACAGGGTCCCCATTGAACACCGGGGAGCTGTTTTTT.

The chain links TRBV12-5 to TRBJ2-3; weak D call: TRBD2 (5 bases). In germline, CDR1 is LGHNT, CDR2 FRNRAP. V lost 1 base, J lost 2 bases, and 10 bases lay in between. The CDR3 runs 15 residues. The CDR3 sequence: CASGLDGKATDTQYF. The CDR3 DNA reads TGTGCTAGTGGTTTGGACGGGAAGGCCACAGATACGCAGTATTTT. Supplemented by reference TRBV12-5 and TRBJ2-3, the full variable domain reads DARVTQTPRHKVTEMGQEVTMRCQPILGHNTVFWYRQTMMQGLELLAYFRNRAPLDDSGMPKDRFSAEMPDATLATLKIQPSEPRDSAVYFCASGLDGKATDTQYFGPGTRLTVL.

This clone was seen just once. The chain recombines TRBV11-3 with TRBJ1-2; 7 bases map to TRBD1. The germline gives CDR1 SGHNT, CDR2 YENEEA. The CDR3 has 15 residues. The J segment lost 4 bases and the V segment lost 5 bases, leaving 10 bases of the junction unmatched. The CDR3 coding sequence is TGTGCCAGCAGCGCCCCCCGGGGACAGTCCTATGGCTACACCTTC. Protein: CASSAPRGQSYGYTF.

The V and J genes are TRBV5-4 and TRBJ2-7, with a possible D match to TRBD2 (5 bases). Trimming took 0 bases from V and 1 from J, leaving 14 bases between them. The CDR3 runs 16 residues. Looked up from germline, CDR1 is SGHNT and CDR2 is YYREEE (reference sequence). The CDR3 loop reads CASSLERAGLSYEQYF. The CDR3 DNA sequence: TGTGCCAGCAGCTTGGAGAGGGCAGGACTGTCCTACGAGCAGTACTTC.

The chain recombines TRBV29-1 with TRBJ2-7, with a tentative D call TRBD2 (6 bases). Germline V gene sequence: CDR1 SQVTM, CDR2 ANQGSEA. Trimming took off 4 bases at V and 4 bases at J, with 14 bases between the two ends. This CDR3 has 13 amino acids. The CDR3 loop reads CSVVGTEGYEQYF. The CDR3 region has the DNA TGCAGCGTTGTGGGGACGGAGGGATACGAGCAGTACTTC.

The table lists this clone with a count of one. V is TRBV30 and J is TRBJ1-5, with 10 bases fitting TRBD1. The CDR3 runs to 16 residues. With 3 bases clipped from V and 2 bases from J, the junction kept 7 bases outside the gene matches. CDR1 and CDR2 (germline): GTSNPN, SVGIG (reference sequence). The CDR3 sequence is CAWSEGQGYGNQPQHF. Here the CDR3 DNA reads TGTGCCTGGAGCGAGGGACAGGGGTATGGCAATCAGCCCCAGCATTTT.

This sequence joins TRBV5-1 and TRBJ2-3; D uncertain. V was pared by 4 bases and J by 0 bases, with 6 bases between. The germline V gene has CDR1 SGHRS and CDR2 YFSETQ. This CDR3 has 13 residues. CDR3 region: CASSQPSTDTQYF. CDR3 DNA sequence: TGCGCCAGCAGCCAACCTAGCACAGATACGCAGTATTTT.

This chain joins TRBV5-1 and TRBJ2-5, with D possibly matching TRBD1 (5 bases). The CDR3 is 12 amino acids. V lost 4 bases, J lost 4 bases, and 8 bases lay in between. Germline V gives CDR1 SGHRS, CDR2 YFSETQ. This CDR3 is CASSLTVETQYF. Written as DNA, the CDR3 is TGCGCCAGCAGCCTGACAGTAGAGACCCAGTACTTC.

This clone has more than one count but fewer than ten. An end of the junction does not agree with germline; a read error may underlie this. The chain carries TRBV18 and TRBJ1-2, with TRBD1 matching 7 bases. The CDR3 extends over 12 amino acids. The germline CDR1 and CDR2 sequences are KGHSH and LQKENI. The CDR3 reads CASSPQGYGYTF. The DNA for the CDR3 is TGTGCCAGCTCCCCACAGGGGTATGGCTACACCTTC.

CDR3 sequence (DNA): TGTGCCAGCAGCTTTCGACGGCCCGGGGGCTACACCTTC. Amino acid sequence: CASSFRRPGGYTF. V usage is TRBV5-6 and J usage is TRBJ1-2; no reliable D call. This CDR3 spans 13 amino acids. Germline V gives CDR1 SGHDT, CDR2 YYEEEE. Trimming removed 2 bases from V and 8 bases from J, with 13 bases in between. Supplemented by reference TRBV5-6 and TRBJ1-2, the full variable domain reads DAGVTQSPTHLIKTRGQQVTLRCSPKSGHDTVSWYQQALGQGPQFIFQYYEEEERQRGNFPDRFSGHQFPNYSSELNVNALLLGDSALYLCASSFRRPGGYTFGSGTRLTVV.

This chain uses TRBV29-1 with TRBJ2-2, with a tentative D call TRBD1 (6 bases). Trimming took off 5 bases at V and 2 bases at J, with 9 bases between the two ends. Germline CDR1 is SQVTM and CDR2 is ANQGSEA. The CDR3 is 13 amino acids. CDR3 loop: CSVRDTNTGELFF. The CDR3 coding sequence is TGCAGCGTTAGGGACACTAACACCGGGGAGCTGTTTTTT.

This clone has just one count. The genes are TRBV6-1 and TRBJ1-3; D is ambiguous. Germline lookup yields CDR1 MNHNS and CDR2 SASEGT. Trimming took 2 bases from V and 5 from J, leaving 4 bases between them. This CDR3 is built from 12 residues. The CDR3 nucleotides read TGTGCCAGCAGTGAATCCCGAAACACCATATATTTT. Translated, it gives CASSESRNTIYF.

This rearrangement joins TRBV11-3 to TRBJ2-5, with 13 bases lining up with TRBD2. The CDR3 runs 18 residues. The V segment lost 1 base and the J segment 4 bases; nucleotides outside the gene matches: 9. CDR1 SGHNT and CDR2 YENEEA come from the germline V gene. The CDR3 bases are TGTGCCAGCAGCTTAGGGAGGATACTAGCGGGGGGGCGAGAGACCCAGTACTTC. This encodes CASSLGRILAGGRETQYF. Full variable domain (outside the CDR3, taken from reference TRBV11-3 and TRBJ2-5): EAGVVQSPRYKIIEKKQPVAFWCNPISGHNTLYWYLQNLGQGPELLIRYENEEAVDDSQLPKDRFSAERLKGVDSTLKIQPAELGDSAVYLCASSLGRILAGGRETQYFGPGTRLLVL.

This sequence joins TRBV2 and TRBJ2-5, with 7 bases matching TRBD1. This CDR3 contains 13 residues. With 6 bases clipped from V and 4 bases from J, the junction kept 5 bases outside the gene matches. Germline CDR1 is SNHLY and CDR2 is FYNNEI. CDR3 protein: CASSDTGAETQYF. Here the CDR3 DNA reads TGTGCCAGCAGCGATACAGGGGCAGAGACCCAGTACTTC.

This clone has a single count. The chain is built from TRBV2 and TRBJ2-7; D is unresolved. The CDR3 runs 12 residues. Trimming took off 2 bases at V and 1 base at J, with 3 bases between the two ends. Germline assignment: CDR1 SNHLY and CDR2 FYNNEI. In nucleotides, the CDR3 is TGTGCCAGCAGTGAAAAATCCTACGAGCAGTACTTC. Translated, it gives CASSEKSYEQYF.

The chain is built from TRBV28 and TRBJ2-1, with 8 bases identical to TRBD1. The length of the CDR3 is 17 residues. The V gene's germline CDR1 is MDHEN and CDR2 SYDVKM. V shed 7 bases, J shed 6 bases, and the junction held 17 bases outside the gene matches. The CDR3 spells CASNSPRETGASNEQFF. CDR3 DNA sequence: TGTGCCAGCAACTCCCCCAGGGAGACAGGGGCGTCCAATGAGCAGTTCTTC.